This section outlines one TCR beta chain sequence together with its context. The target of this receptor is not known. Base qualities are not provided; no much larger clone lies one nucleotide away. The cohort comprised approximately 700 healthy bone marrow donors. At the time of sampling, all cohort members were nominally healthy, though unrecorded immune exposures were likely present. The donor tested CMV seropositive and was one of the 289 seropositive cohort members. A peripheral blood sample was collected from each donor, and TCR beta sequencing was performed on peripheral blood mononuclear cells. Genomic DNA was extracted from the blood cell samples with the Qiagen DNeasy Blood Extraction Kit. This sample stems from a study of cytomegalovirus exposure and HLA in healthy donors (dated by TCRdb to about 2017). In terms of the full investigation: An earlier analysis of about 560 of the donors reported roughly 300 Gb of sequence data and around 110 million unique TCR beta sequences obtained from roughly 180 million T cells. An early release that covered about 600 HLA-typed donors contained approximately 300 gigabases of sequencing data and roughly 84 million unique TCR sequences. Among the approximately 430 genotyped donors, more than 70% belonged to the genetic ancestry cluster associated with self-reported Caucasian donors. The study aimed to test whether signatures of past pathogen exposure could be identified by cataloging public T cell receptors. The T cell repertoires of under 700 subjects were profiled by immunosequencing and related to cytomegalovirus serostatus. In addition to the first cohort of 666 subjects, a separate validation cohort of approximately 110 different subjects was used. High-throughput TCR immunosequencing, statistical association of individual TCRs with disease status, and machine learning were combined to predict cytomegalovirus infection status. A later analysis re-examined previously published TCR beta repertoires from 500 to 700 donors and added high-resolution HLA genotyping to investigate patterns of TCR occurrence. In the later analysis, no new phenotypic data were used to find candidate immune exposures; instead, reliance was placed on TCR beta sequences and their occurrence across donors. In an earlier analysis of about 590 of the donors, high-throughput TCR beta sequencing was used to judge whether each TCR beta V gene segment behaved as functional or pseudogenic. Alongside the repertoire data, information on donor age, sex, ethnicity and CMV serostatus was compiled. Genome-wide SNP genotypes for about three fifths of the roughly 670 donors were used in a later genetic analysis, which treated that subset as a discovery cohort. All discovery cohort repertoires had been generated using a single sequencing platform. Both class I and class II loci were covered by HLA typing, at four-digit resolution. Typing coverage varied by locus: about 620-640 donors for A, B, C, DRB1 and DQB1; approximately 500 for DQA1; 606 for DPA1; some 470 for DPB1. Because of strong linkage in the cohort, roughly five DR-DQ haplotypes were treated as single units for association and clustering. Among 300 to 450 genotyped donors of the cohort, an average of approximately 230,000 unique TCR beta nucleotide sequences were sequenced per donor, roughly 18% of them non-productive. Summary of the overall study and its limitations: Linkage disequilibrium might explain the correlated functional status among segregating V segments, but an unknown experimental factor could not be ruled out. Compared with equally common non-associated chains, HLA-associated TCR beta chains in a later analysis were more clonally expanded and had lower generation probabilities. The sequencing pipeline was judged likely to have produced a cluster of highly shared sequence variants as a technical artifact. A later genetic analysis associated a missense DCLRE1C variant with V-gene and J-gene trimming of TCR beta chains, and an independent cohort replicated the association. Roughly uniform sequencing depth across donors was assumed in presence/absence analyses, although this assumption may not hold. Several of the top co-occurrence clusters appeared to be linked to parvovirus B19, influenza, CMV and Epstein-Barr virus, according to a later analysis. Most CMV-associated TCR beta chains appeared to be HLA-restricted in a later analysis, and the HLA associations seemed to be driven largely by CMV exposure. In a later genetic analysis, fewer N-insertions in productive TCRs were reported among donors in an Asian-associated ancestry cluster than the roughly 640-donor mean. In both the original and validation cohorts, the classifier was reported to diagnose cytomegalovirus status with high specificity and sensitivity. HLA typing was unavailable for some donors at each locus, so association tests used only the typed subset. The authors suggested that the approach could potentially be generalized to other disease states and immunological phenotypes. In a later analysis, some 18,000 TCR beta sequences were associated with specific HLA alleles at a false discovery rate of 0.05. Because the 87-base-pair reads could not distinguish some IMGT-functional V segments, including TRBV6-2 and TRBV6-3, those segments were excluded. In a later analysis, TCR association rates were found to vary across HLA loci, with the most associated TCRs seen for DRB1 alleles and the fewest for HLA-C alleles. An earlier analysis of 450 to 750 of the donors showed that most TCR beta V segments appeared in productive rearrangements either about 87% or about 30% of the time, which broadly matched IMGT annotations. Three of the identified cytomegalovirus-associated TCR beta chains were confirmed in vitro to be specific for cytomegalovirus antigens. A further reported finding was that TCR beta sequences accurately predicted the HLA-A and HLA-B alleles for most subjects in the first cohort. In the study, 164 TCR beta chains were listed as associated with cytomegalovirus. In this cohort, only TCR beta chains were sequenced, and detectable features were limited by the absence of alpha or paired-chain data. When HLA alleles, especially DR and DQ, strongly co-occurred, TCR associations were difficult to assign to individual alleles. Immune exposure information for the cohort was limited to CMV serostatus. Roughly 17 rarely observed V segments, including chromosome 9 orphons, were excluded from the earlier analysis of about 610 of the donors because counts were too low. Across donors, most TCR sequences were observed very rarely, whereas some public TCRs were present in many individuals.

Reading the germline V gene gives CDR1 LGHNT and CDR2 FRNRAP. The CDR3 holds 14 amino acids from the cysteine to the phenylalanine. Just CDR3 DNA is preserved here, 42 bases in frame from base 1. Unmatched junction bases come to 3, with V trimmed by 6 bases and J by 4 bases. Library creation used the immunoSEQ multiplex PCR assay. A mixture of 60 forward primers for TCR Vbeta segments and 13 reverse primers for TCR Jbeta segments was used in the multiplex PCR. Amplification of the CDR3 region of rearranged TCR beta genes was performed with a multiplex PCR assay on genomic DNA. On the Illumina HiSeq System, the amplified TCR beta libraries were sequenced as 87-base-pair reads. Concerning the study's data processing: In a later analysis, about 80 million unique TCR beta chains were counted across the roughly 700 repertoires, and some 10 million of these chains were shared by at least two donors. A nearest-neighbor algorithm error-corrected the raw reads and collapsed the reads into unique sequences, merging closely related sequences to remove PCR and sequencing errors. To assign V, D and J gene segments, CDR3 sequences were aligned to IMGT reference sequences. For a sequence to be retained, at least a six-nucleotide match to both a V gene segment and a J gene segment was required. A rearrangement counted as productive if the CDR3 had no stop codons and remained in frame with V and J, and every other rearrangement counted as non-productive. CDR3 was defined according to IMGT convention as the region running from the second conserved V-encoded cysteine to the conserved J-encoded phenylalanine. The earlier analysis of fewer than 700 of the donors excluded sequences that lacked an unambiguous match to a single V gene segment. In an earlier analysis of several hundred of the donors, a V segment was called functional when productive rearrangements were above 56.7%, and segregating when the standard deviation between donors exceeded 5%. To diagnose cytomegalovirus status from the catalog of TCR beta chain sequences, a statistical classification framework was built. V and J gene assignment, in a later analysis, came from comparing TCR nucleotide sequences with IMGT/GENE-DB human TR gene sequences. A later analysis assigned CDR3 sequences and most-parsimonious VDJ recombination scenarios with the TCRdist pipeline. In a later analysis, every TCR beta chain was defined by the combination of its CDR3 amino acid sequence and its V-gene family, and reads without a unique V-gene family were dropped. As a way to deal with suspected cross-contamination and a sequencing artifact, a later analysis dropped approximately 570 nucleotide sequences that were highly shared and had low generation probability. For each public chain, a later analysis derived a clonal expansion index from normalized ranks of inferred template counts within each repertoire. In a later analysis, generation probabilities were computed using a VDJ recombination model fitted to out-of-frame rearrangements, and the results were checked against IGoR. Hypergeometric tests were used in a later analysis to score TCR-TCR, TCR-HLA and TCR-CMV co-occurrence, with a repertoire-size bias correction applied to the TCR pairs. False discovery rates were estimated in a later analysis by permuting HLA or CMV assignments 20 times. A later analysis grouped co-occurring TCRs with DBSCAN, adding TCRdist sequence similarity when clustering within HLA-allele-positive subsets. Co-occurrence clustering excluded repertoires with fewer than 30,000 or more than 120,000 public chains, plus five with anomalous nucleotide sharing. Here the immuneACCESS table is served through TCRdb, limited to in-frame sequences with V and J called. Missing clones are a known gap in these copies; in checked studies unresolved V genes cover under half, and the rest lacks a known reason. V, J and clone size reflect that table, while D and trimming were determined from the DNA. This sample lists more than 95,000 clones; around 76% were detected once. The ten largest clonotypes hold around 8.2% of the sample.

Sequencing input: PBMCs. The TCR originated in a man in his forties in good health and CMV-seropositive. The V gene is TRBV12-5 and the J gene is TRBJ1-5, with 10 middle bases fitting TRBD1. The DNA sequence is TGTGCTAGTGGACGGGACAGGGGAAATCAGCCCCAGCATTTT. The encoded protein is CASGRDRGNQPQHF.